This T cell receptor (beta chain) was identified in a study of immune evolution from preneoplasia to lung adenocarcinoma. V lost 4 bases and J lost 2, with 8 bases in between. This CDR3 is 13 amino acids long. The germline V gene encodes CDR1 SGHDN and CDR2 FVKESK. Produced via immunoSEQ multiplex PCR; TCRdb's table is partial and in-frame only. The repertoire consists of approximately 4,900 clones, with nearly 80% occurring once and the leading ten covering 26%. The sample was FFPE normal lung tissue adjacent to the tumor. This rearrangement joins TRBV14 to TRBJ1-1; D is unclear. This TCR was sampled from a person aged 55-75 years with lung adenocarcinoma. For the CDR3, the DNA is TGTGCCAGCAGCCCCCTGGGTAACACTGAAGCTTTCTTT. Its protein product is CASSPLGNTEAFF.